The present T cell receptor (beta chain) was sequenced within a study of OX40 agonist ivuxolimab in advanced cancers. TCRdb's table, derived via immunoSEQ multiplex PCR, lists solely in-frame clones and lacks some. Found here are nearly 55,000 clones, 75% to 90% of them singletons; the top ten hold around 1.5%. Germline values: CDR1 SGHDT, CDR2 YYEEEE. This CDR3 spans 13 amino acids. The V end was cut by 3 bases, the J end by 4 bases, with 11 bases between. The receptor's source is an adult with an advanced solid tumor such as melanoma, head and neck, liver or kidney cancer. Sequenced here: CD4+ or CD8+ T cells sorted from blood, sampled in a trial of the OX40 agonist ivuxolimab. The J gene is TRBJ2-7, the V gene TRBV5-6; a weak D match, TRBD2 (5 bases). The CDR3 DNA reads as TGTGCCAGCAGCTCCATTACGGGGTACGAGCAGTACTTC. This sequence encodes CASSSITGYEQYF.